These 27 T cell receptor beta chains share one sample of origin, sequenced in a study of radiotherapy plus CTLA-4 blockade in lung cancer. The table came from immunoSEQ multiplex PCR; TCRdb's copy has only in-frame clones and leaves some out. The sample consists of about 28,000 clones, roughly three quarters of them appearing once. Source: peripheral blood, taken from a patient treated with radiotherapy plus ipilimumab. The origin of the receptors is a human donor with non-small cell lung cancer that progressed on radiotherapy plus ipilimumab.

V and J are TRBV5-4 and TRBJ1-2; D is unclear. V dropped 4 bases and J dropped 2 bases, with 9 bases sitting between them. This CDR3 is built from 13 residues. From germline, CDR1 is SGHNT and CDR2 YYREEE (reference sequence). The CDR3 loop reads CASSPKGNYGYTF. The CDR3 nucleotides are TGTGCCAGCAGCCCCAAAGGGAACTATGGCTACACCTTC. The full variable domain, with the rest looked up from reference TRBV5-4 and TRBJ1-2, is ETGVTQSPTHLIKTRGQQVTLRCSSQSGHNTVSWYQQALGQGPQFIFQYYREEENGRGNFPPRFSGLQFPNYSSELNVNALELDDSALYLCASSPKGNYGYTFGSGTRLTVV.

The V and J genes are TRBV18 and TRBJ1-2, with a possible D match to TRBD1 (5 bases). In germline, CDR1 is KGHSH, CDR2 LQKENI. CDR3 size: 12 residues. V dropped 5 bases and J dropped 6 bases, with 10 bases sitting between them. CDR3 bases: TGTGCCAGCTCATCAAGACAGAATGGCTACACCTTC. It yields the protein CASSSRQNGYTF.

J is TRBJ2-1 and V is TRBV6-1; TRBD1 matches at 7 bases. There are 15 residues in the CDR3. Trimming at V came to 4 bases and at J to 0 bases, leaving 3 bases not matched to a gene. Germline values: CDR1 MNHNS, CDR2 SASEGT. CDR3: CASSATGFSYNEQFF. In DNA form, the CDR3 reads TGTGCCAGCAGTGCGACAGGGTTCTCCTACAATGAGCAGTTCTTC.

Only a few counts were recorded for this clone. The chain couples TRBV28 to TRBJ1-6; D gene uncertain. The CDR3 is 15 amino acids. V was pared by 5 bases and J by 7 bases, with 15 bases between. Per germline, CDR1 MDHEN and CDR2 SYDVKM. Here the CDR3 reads CASSPSRETNSPLHF. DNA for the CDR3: TGTGCCAGCAGTCCGTCGCGGGAGACCAATTCACCCCTCCACTTT.

CDR3 nucleotide sequence: TGTGCCAGCAGTTACACATATAGCAATCAGCCCCAGCATTTT. Protein sequence: CASSYTYSNQPQHF. The genes are TRBV6-6 and TRBJ1-5; D remains unclear. V gave up 2 bases and J gave up 0 bases, with 5 bases separating them. Germline-derived CDR1 and CDR2 are MNHNY and SVGAGI (reference sequence). The CDR3 extends over 14 amino acids.

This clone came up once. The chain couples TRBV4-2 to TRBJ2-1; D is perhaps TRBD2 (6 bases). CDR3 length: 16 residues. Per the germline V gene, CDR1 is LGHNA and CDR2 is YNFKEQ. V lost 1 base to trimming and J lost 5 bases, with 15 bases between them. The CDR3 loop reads CASSQASEGLDNEQFF. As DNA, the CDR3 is TGTGCCAGCAGCCAAGCGTCGGAGGGCCTAGACAATGAGCAGTTCTTC.

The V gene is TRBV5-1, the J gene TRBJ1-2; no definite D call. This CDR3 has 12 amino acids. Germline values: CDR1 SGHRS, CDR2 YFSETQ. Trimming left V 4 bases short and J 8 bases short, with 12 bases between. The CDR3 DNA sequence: TGCGCCAGCAGCCCCGCTGGAGAGGGCTACACCTTC. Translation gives CASSPAGEGYTF. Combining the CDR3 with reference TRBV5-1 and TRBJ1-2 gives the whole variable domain KAGVTQTPRYLIKTRGQQVTLSCSPISGHRSVSWYQQTPGQGLQFLFEYFSETQRNKGNFPGRFSGRQFSNSRSEMNVSTLELGDSALYLCASSPAGEGYTFGSGTRLTVV.

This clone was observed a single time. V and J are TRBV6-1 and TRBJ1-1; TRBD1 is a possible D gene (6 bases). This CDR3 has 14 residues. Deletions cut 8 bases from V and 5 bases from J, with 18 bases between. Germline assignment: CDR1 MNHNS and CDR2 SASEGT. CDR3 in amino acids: CASRGGTPRTEAFF. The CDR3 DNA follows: TGTGCCAGCCGAGGGGGGACCCCCCGGACTGAAGCTTTCTTT.

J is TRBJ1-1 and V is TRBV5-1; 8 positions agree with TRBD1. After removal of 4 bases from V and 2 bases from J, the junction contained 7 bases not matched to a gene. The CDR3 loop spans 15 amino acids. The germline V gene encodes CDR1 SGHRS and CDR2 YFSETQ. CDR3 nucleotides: TGCGCCAGCAGCGACCTACAGGGGGGAAACACTGAAGCTTTCTTT. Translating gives CASSDLQGGNTEAFF.

In nucleotides, the CDR3 is TGTGCCAGCAGCGCCGGACAGGGACTTTCAACTAATGAAAAACTGTTTTTT. Encoded protein: CASSAGQGLSTNEKLFF. This chain connects TRBV9 to TRBJ1-4; TRBD1 aligns across 8 bases. The V gene end was trimmed by 3 bases and the J gene end by 0 bases; junction bases not matched to a gene: 7. The CDR3 totals 17 residues. The germline CDR1 and CDR2 sequences are SGDLS and YYNGEE.

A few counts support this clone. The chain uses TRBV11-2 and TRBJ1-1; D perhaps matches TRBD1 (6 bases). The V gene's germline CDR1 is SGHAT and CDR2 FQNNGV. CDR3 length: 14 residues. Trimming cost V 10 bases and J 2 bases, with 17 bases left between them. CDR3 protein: CATDDRTYNTEAFF. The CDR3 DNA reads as TGTGCCACCGATGACAGGACCTACAACACTGAAGCTTTCTTT.

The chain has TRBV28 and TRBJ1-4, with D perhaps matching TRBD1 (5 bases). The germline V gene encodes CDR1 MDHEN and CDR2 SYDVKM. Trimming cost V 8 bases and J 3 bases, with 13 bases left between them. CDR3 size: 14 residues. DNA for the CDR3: TGTGCCAGCGGACCTCCGGGGGCTAATGAAAAACTGTTTTTT. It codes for CASGPPGANEKLFF.

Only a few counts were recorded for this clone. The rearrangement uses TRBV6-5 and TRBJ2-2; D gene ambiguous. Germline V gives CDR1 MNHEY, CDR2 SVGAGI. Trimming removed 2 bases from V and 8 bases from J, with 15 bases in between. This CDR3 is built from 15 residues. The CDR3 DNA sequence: TGTGCCAGCAGTTACCGTGGACCTTTCACTGGGGAGCTGTTTTTT. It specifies CASSYRGPFTGELFF.

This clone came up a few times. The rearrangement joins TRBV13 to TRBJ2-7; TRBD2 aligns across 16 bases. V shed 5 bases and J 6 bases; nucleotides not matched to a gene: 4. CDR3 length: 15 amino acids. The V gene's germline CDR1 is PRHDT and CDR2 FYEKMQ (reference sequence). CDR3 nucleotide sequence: TGTGCCAGCAGCCTCGGGACTAGCGGGAGGGGCGAGCAGTACTTC. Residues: CASSLGTSGRGEQYF. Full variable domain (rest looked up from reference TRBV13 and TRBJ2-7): AAGVIQSPRHLIKEKRETATLKCYPIPRHDTVYWYQQGPGQDPQFLISFYEKMQSDKGSIPDRFSAQQFSDYHSELNMSSLELGDSALYFCASSLGTSGRGEQYFGPGTRLTVT.

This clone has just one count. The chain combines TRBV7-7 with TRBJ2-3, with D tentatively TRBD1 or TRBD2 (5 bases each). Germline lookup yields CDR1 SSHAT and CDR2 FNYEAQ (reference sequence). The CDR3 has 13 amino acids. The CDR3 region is CASVEGSTDTQYF. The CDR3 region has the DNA TGTGCTAGCGTAGAGGGGAGCACAGATACGCAGTATTTT.

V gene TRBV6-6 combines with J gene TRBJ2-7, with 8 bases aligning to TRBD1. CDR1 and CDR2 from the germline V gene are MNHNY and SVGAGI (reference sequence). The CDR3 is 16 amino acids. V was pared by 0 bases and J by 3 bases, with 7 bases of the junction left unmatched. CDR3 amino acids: CASSYSIGTGIYEQYF. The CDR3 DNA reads TGTGCCAGCAGTTACTCGATTGGGACAGGCATCTACGAGCAGTACTTC.

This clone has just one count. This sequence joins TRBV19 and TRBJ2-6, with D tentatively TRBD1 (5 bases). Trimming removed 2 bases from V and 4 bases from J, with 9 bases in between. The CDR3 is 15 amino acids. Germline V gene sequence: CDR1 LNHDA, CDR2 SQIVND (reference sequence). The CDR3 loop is CASSIRGSGANVLTF. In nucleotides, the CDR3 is TGTGCCAGTAGTATAAGGGGCTCAGGGGCCAACGTCCTGACTTTC.

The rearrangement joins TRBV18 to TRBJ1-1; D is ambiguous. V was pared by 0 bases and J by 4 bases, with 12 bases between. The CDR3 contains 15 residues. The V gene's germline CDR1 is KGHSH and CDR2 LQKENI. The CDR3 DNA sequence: TGTGCCAGCTCACCACCAAGCGGTCGAGGCACTGAAGCTTTCTTT. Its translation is CASSPPSGRGTEAFF.

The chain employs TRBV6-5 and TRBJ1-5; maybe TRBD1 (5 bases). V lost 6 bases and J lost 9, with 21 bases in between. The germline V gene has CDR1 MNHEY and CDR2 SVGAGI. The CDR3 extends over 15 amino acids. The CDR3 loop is CASSASAVGGSPQHF. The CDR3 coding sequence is TGTGCCAGCAGCGCCAGTGCAGTTGGGGGTTCGCCCCAGCATTTT.

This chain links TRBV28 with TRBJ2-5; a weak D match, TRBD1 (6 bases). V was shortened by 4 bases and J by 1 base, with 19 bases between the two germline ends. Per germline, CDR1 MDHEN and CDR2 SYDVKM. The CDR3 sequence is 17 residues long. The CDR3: CASSWPRLRGGQETQYF. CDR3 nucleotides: TGTGCCAGCAGTTGGCCCCGGTTGAGAGGGGGCCAAGAGACCCAGTACTTC.

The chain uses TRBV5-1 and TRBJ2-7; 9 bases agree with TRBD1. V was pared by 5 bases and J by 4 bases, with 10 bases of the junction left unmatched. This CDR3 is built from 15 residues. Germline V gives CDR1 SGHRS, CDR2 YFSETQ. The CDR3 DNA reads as TGCGCCAGCAGAAAGGACAGGGGAAAATCTTACGAGCAGTACTTC. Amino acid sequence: CASRKDRGKSYEQYF.

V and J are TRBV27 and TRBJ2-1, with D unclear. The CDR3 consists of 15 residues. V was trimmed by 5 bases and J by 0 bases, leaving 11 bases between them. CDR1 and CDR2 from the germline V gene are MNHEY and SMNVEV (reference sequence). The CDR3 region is CASSRDSTSYNEQFF. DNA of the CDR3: TGTGCCAGCAGTAGAGATTCGACCTCCTACAATGAGCAGTTCTTC.

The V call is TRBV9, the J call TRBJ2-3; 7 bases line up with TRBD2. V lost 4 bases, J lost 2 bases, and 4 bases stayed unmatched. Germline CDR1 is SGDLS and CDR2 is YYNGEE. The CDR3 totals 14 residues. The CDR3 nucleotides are TGTGCCAGCAGCTCCCGGGGGGACACAGATACGCAGTATTTT. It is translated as CASSSRGDTDTQYF. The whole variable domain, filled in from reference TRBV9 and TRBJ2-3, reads DSGVTQTPKHLITATGQRVTLRCSPRSGDLSVYWYQQSLDQGLQFLIQYYNGEERAKGNILERFSAQQFPDLHSELNLSSLELGDSALYFCASSSRGDTDTQYFGPGTRLTVL.

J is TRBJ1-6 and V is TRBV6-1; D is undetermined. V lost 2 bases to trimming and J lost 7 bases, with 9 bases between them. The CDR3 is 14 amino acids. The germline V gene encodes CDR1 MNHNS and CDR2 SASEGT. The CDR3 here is CASSELNPNSPLHF. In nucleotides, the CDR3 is TGTGCCAGCAGTGAATTAAACCCCAATTCACCCCTCCACTTT.

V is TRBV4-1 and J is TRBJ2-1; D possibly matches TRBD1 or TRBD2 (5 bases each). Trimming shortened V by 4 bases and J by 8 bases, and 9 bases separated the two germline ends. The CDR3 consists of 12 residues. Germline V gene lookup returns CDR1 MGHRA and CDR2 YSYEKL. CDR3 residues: CASSPGTHEQFF. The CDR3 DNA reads TGCGCCAGCAGCCCCGGGACCCATGAGCAGTTCTTC.

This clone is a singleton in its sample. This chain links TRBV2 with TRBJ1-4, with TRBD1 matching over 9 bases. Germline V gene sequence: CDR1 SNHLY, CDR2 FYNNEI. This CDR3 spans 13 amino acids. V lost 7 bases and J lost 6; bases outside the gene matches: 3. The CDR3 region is CASTRDRDEKLFF. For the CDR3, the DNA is TGTGCCAGCACTCGGGACAGGGATGAAAAACTGTTTTTT.

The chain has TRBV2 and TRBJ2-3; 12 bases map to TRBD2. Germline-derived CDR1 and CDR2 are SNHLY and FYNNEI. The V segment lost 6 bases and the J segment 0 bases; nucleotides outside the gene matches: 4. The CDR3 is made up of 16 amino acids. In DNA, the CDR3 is TGTGCCAGCAGCTGGACTAGCGGGGCTAGCACAGATACGCAGTATTTT. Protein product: CASSWTSGASTDTQYF.